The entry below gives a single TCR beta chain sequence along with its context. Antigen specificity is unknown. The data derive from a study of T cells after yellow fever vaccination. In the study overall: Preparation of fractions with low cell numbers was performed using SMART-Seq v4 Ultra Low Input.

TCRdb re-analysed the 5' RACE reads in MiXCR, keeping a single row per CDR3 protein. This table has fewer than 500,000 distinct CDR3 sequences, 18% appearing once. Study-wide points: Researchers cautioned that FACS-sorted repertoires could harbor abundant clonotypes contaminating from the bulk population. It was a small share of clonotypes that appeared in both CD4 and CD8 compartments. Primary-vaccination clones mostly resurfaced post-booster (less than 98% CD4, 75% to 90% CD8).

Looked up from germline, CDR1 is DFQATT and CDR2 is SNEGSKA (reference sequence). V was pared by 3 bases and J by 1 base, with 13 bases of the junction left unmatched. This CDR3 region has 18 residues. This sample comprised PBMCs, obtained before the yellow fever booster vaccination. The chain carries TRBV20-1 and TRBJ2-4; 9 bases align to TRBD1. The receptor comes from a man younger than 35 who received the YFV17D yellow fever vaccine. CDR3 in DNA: TGCAGTGCTAGCCCCCCGGGACAGGGTTTCTCTGCCAAAAACATTCAGTACTTC. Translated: CSASPPGQGFSAKNIQYF.